The entry below gives a single T cell receptor (beta chain) sequence along with its context. The data belong to a study of Ad26.COV2.S vaccination and SARS-CoV-2 variants. CDR1 is WNHNN, CDR2 SYGVQD, per germline (reference sequence). The CDR3 is 15 amino acids. V was shortened by 8 bases and J by 0 bases, with 13 bases between the two germline ends. As to treatment: roughly 20 received Ad26.COV2.S at low or high dose, single or two shots; about 5 received placebo; per-sample allocation not given. On day 63 after the first injection, vaccine and placebo recipients gave samples. Only in-frame clones appear in the TCRdb table, and some are missing; sequencing was by immunoSEQ multiplex PCR. The table lists roughly 380,000 clones, 80% to 90% of them singletons, with 3.3% in the top ten.

The sequencing used peripheral blood, collected in a trial of Ad26.COV2.S vaccine versus placebo. The chain recombines TRBV10-1 with TRBJ1-4; D may be TRBD1 (6 bases). The source of this sequence is a person between 18 and 65 years old who received the Ad26.COV2.S COVID-19 vaccine or a placebo. CDR3 coding DNA: TGCGCCAGCCGGGGGCCAGCAGCAACTAATGAAAAACTGTTTTTT. Residues: CASRGPAATNEKLFF.